The following is a T cell receptor beta chain sequence with its context. The specificity of this receptor is unknown. No qualities accompany the bases; no much larger clone lies one base away. The germline V gene (reference sequence) gives CDR1 as SGHAT and CDR2 as FQDESV. Its CDR3 holds 15 amino acids, cysteine through phenylalanine. Just CDR3 DNA is preserved here, 45 bases in frame from base 1. V lost 6 bases and J lost 1 base; the stretch between them is 14 bases long. The source of the sample is a study of CD8+ T cells in alopecia areata listed by TCRdb under 2018. Notes on the research overall: The treated patients took part in an open-label pilot trial in which moderate-to-severe alopecia areata was treated with oral tofacitinib at 5 to 10 mg twice daily. Tofacitinib was administered for 6 to 18 months, and 6 months of follow-up off drug were then conducted to assess delayed response and recurrence. In treated patients, disease severity was measured using the SALT score, which gives the percentage of scalp surface area affected. The study used high-throughput TCRbeta sequencing to examine T cell clonal expansion in alopecia areata, in both the C3H/HeJ mouse model and human patients. Scalp tissue and sorted CD4+ and CD8+ peripheral blood T cells from patchy and totalis/universalis alopecia areata patients and from healthy controls were covered by human TCRbeta sequencing. Biopsies were taken from tofacitinib-treated patients at baseline and again at 4 and 24 weeks into treatment, and several of those patients also had a later scalp biopsy. Clonality in the scalp was compared among normal scalp (n=4), patchy alopecia areata scalp (n=8), and alopecia totalis/universalis scalp (n=8). RNA was obtained with the PAXgene miRNA kit for fixed scalp, the miRNeasy kit for PBMCs, and the RNeasy kit for mouse skin. TCRbeta CDR3 regions were amplified by immunoSEQ multiplex PCR with 35 Vbeta forward and 13 Jbeta reverse primers.

The library was made by the immunoSEQ multiplex PCR assay. RNA was extracted from all samples and reverse transcribed into cDNA, which served as template for TCR sequencing. First-strand cDNA was synthesized with SuperScript III using a 2:1 mix of oligo-dT and random hexamers. A synthetic immune receptor repertoire was used to gauge amplification bias, and whatever bias remained was removed computationally. Under the source paper's analysis protocol: Raw reads were preprocessed to remove errors, and CDR3 was defined by IMGT conventions from the conserved cysteine to phenylalanine. Clonality was computed by normalizing Shannon entropy by log2 of the number of productive unique TCRs and subtracting the result from 1. Scalp TCRbeta sequences were cross-referenced with sorted blood CD4 and CD8 repertoires so that the CD4 or CD8 identity of scalp clones could be inferred. Imported from immuneACCESS, the table was reduced by TCRdb to in-frame sequences with V and J called. These copies leave out some clones; in studies compared against another copy, an unresolved V gene accounts for under half, and the cause of the remainder is not known. V, J and clone size were drawn from that table, and D and trimming were deduced from the DNA. The sample table holds about 200,000 clones, of which under 40% were seen once. Roughly 0.5% of the sample goes to the ten largest clones.

Findings and caveats that apply to the study as a whole: Shared TCR sequences between patients were less evident than in mice, which may be partly attributable to HLA diversity in the patient population. During tofacitinib treatment, many expanded lesional clones stuck around in both scalp and blood, and this persistence may partly explain why relapse happens after treatment is stopped. Lesional scalp, especially in alopecia totalis/universalis, showed higher clonality and more expanded CD8+ clones than normal scalp, suggesting antigenic drive. Because the treated cohort was small and had only one nonresponder, larger studies are needed to examine links between baseline CD8+ expansion and response. Unlike mouse skin, where gammadelta T cells dominate, normal human skin contains resident alphabeta T cells that get sequenced too, which complicates analysis of the scalp TCR repertoire. Tofacitinib significantly lowered scalp clonality and the number of expanded CD8+ clones among the top 100 scalp clones.

The treatment or condition tag for this specimen amounts to: oral pan-JAK inhibitor, 5-10 mg twice daily. Lesional scalp punch biopsies and peripheral blood were obtained from alopecia areata patients. After PBMCs were isolated by density centrifugation and stained for CD3, CD4 and CD8, a FACSAria was used to sort CD4+ and CD8+ T cells. This receptor was obtained from a human donor with alopecia areata. The chain is made from TRBV11-1 and TRBJ2-3; a tentative D match to TRBD2 spans 6 bases. Sequencing was performed on CD4+ T cells sorted from blood, taken between weeks 30 and 35, from a patient treated with tofacitinib. The DNA reads as follows: TGTGCCAGCAGGCAGACTAGAGGGGGCACAGATACGCAGTATTTT. The encoded protein is CASRQTRGGTDTQYF.